The 32 T cell receptor beta chains below come from one sample, sequenced in a study of blood T cell repertoires in COVID-19. Some clones are missing from TCRdb's copy, which holds only in-frame ones; the method was immunoSEQ multiplex PCR. The top ten hold about 0.6% of the sample, which has approximately 440,000 clones, around 90% seen once. The sample was PBMCs or T cells enriched from blood (not recorded which). Receptor source: a man aged 18 to 29 who had recovered from COVID-19.

This clone was counted once. The gene calls are TRBV27 and TRBJ2-1; TRBD2 agrees at 9 bases. The J segment lost 8 bases and the V segment lost 8 bases, leaving 10 bases of the junction unmatched. The CDR3 runs to 14 residues. Germline assignment: CDR1 MNHEY and CDR2 SMNVEV (reference sequence). The CDR3, as DNA: TGTGCCAGCCGGCCGGGACTAGCCAGTCATGAGCAGTTCTTC. It is translated as CASRPGLASHEQFF.

V and J are TRBV21-1 and TRBJ1-1; TRBD1 is the table's D call, not checked against the DNA. TRBV21-1 is listed as a pseudogene. This CDR3 spans 15 amino acids. Written as DNA, the CDR3 is TGTGCCAGCAGGGGCAGGACAGGCGGGAACACTGAAGCTTTCTTT. As protein: CASRGRTGGNTEAFF.

This chain links TRBV7-3 with TRBJ1-1; D gene ambiguous. CDR3 length equals 13 residues. V lost 2 bases to trimming and J lost 2 bases, with 6 bases between them. In germline, CDR1 is SGHTA, CDR2 FQGTGA. CDR3 bases: TGTGCCAGCAGCTTATGGAGAAACACTGAAGCTTTCTTT. It specifies CASSLWRNTEAFF.

This chain joins TRBV18 and TRBJ1-5, with 8 positions matching TRBD1. The CDR3 length is 14 residues. The germline gives CDR1 KGHSH, CDR2 LQKENI. V gave up 1 base and J gave up 5 bases; unmatched junction bases: 1. As DNA, the CDR3 is TGTGCCAGCTCACCACAGACAGGGGATCAGCCCCAGCATTTT. This encodes CASSPQTGDQPQHF.

This clone was observed a single time. V and J are TRBV29-1 and TRBJ2-7; no clear D gene. Germline V CDR1 and CDR2: SQVTM, ANQGSEA. This CDR3 is built from 12 residues. V shed 4 bases and J shed 3 bases, with 10 bases lying between them. This CDR3 is CSVGLGNYEQYF. DNA of the CDR3: TGCAGCGTTGGCCTTGGCAACTACGAGCAGTACTTC.

The rearrangement joins TRBV29-1 to TRBJ1-1; D not certain. The CDR3 extends over 13 amino acids. The germline V gene encodes CDR1 SQVTM and CDR2 ANQGSEA. Trimming cost V 6 bases and J 0 bases, with 11 bases left between them. Written as DNA, the CDR3 is TGCAGCGTGGCACAGATTCTGAACACTGAAGCTTTCTTT. This translates into CSVAQILNTEAFF.

The CDR3 protein is CASSPRQSYEQYF. The CDR3 DNA sequence: TGTGCCAGCTCACCACGACAGTCCTACGAGCAGTACTTC. The chain carries TRBV18 and TRBJ2-7, with D perhaps matching TRBD1 (5 bases). V was shortened by 1 base and J by 1 base, with 5 bases between the two germline ends. The germline V gene encodes CDR1 KGHSH and CDR2 LQKENI. This CDR3 has 13 residues.

V is TRBV7-8 and J is TRBJ2-7; 13 bases are a match to TRBD2. The CDR3 has 17 amino acids. The V gene end was trimmed by 5 bases and the J gene end by 4 bases; junction bases not matched to a gene: 11. CDR1 SGHVS and CDR2 FQNEAQ come from the germline V gene. CDR3 protein: CASSVTSGRARGYEQYF. CDR3 DNA: TGTGCCAGCAGCGTTACTAGCGGGAGGGCCAGAGGGTACGAGCAGTACTTC.

The chain recombines TRBV16 with TRBJ1-5; 12 positions agree with TRBD1. Germline V lookup: CDR1 KGHSY, CDR2 FQNENV. Trimming removed 6 bases from V and 5 bases from J; junction bases left unmatched: 11. The CDR3 has 17 amino acids. CDR3: CASRNAGTGGKDQPQHF. The CDR3 DNA is TGTGCCAGCAGAAACGCCGGGACAGGGGGCAAGGATCAGCCCCAGCATTTT.

This rearrangement joins TRBV28 to TRBJ2-7; no clear D. This CDR3 contains 13 residues. Germline CDR1 reads MDHEN; CDR2 reads SYDVKM. With 8 bases removed from V and 7 bases from J, the gap between germline ends came to 18 bases. The CDR3 DNA reads as TGTGCCAGCGGGCGTGGAACTTTGGGTGAGCAGTACTTC. Protein: CASGRGTLGEQYF.

V is TRBV11-2 and J is TRBJ2-7; 10 nucleotides match TRBD2. V shed 7 bases and J 4 bases; nucleotides not matched to a gene: 19. This CDR3 spans 18 amino acids. CDR1 and CDR2 (germline): SGHAT, FQNNGV. The CDR3 here is CASTDPRSGRAGRYEQYF. The DNA for the CDR3 is TGTGCCAGCACCGACCCGCGGAGCGGGAGGGCCGGTAGGTACGAGCAGTACTTC.

This clone was seen repeatedly, ten times or more. The DNA of the CDR3 is TGTGCCAGCTCACCGCTGCCCAGGGGAGACTCTAATCAGCCCCAGCATTTT. This sequence encodes CASSPLPRGDSNQPQHF. The chain combines TRBV18 with TRBJ1-5, with D possibly being TRBD1 (6 bases). CDR1 KGHSH and CDR2 LQKENI come from the germline V gene. The V end was cut by 3 bases, the J end by 4 bases, with 19 bases between. CDR3 length: 17 residues.

The rearrangement joins TRBV12-3 or TRBV12-4 to TRBJ1-1, with TRBD1 as a possible D gene (6 bases). This CDR3 comprises 11 residues. V lost 9 bases and J 11 bases, leaving 16 bases between the germline ends. The CDR3: CASDIGGKAFF. The CDR3 DNA reads as TGTGCCAGTGATATAGGGGGTAAGGCTTTCTTT.

The chain is built from TRBV7-8 and TRBJ2-7; no firm D call. The CDR3 is 13 amino acids. CDR1 is SGHVS, CDR2 FQNEAQ, per germline. V lost 5 bases, J lost 3 bases, and 11 bases lay in between. The CDR3 sequence is CASSLSDGYEQYF. For the CDR3, the DNA is TGTGCCAGCAGCCTCTCAGATGGCTACGAGCAGTACTTC.

The chain combines TRBV6-1 with TRBJ2-1; 7 bases map to TRBD2. V dropped 1 base and J dropped 9; count of bases not matched to a gene: 9. Per germline, CDR1 MNHNS and CDR2 SASEGT. The CDR3 loop spans 15 amino acids. The CDR3 loop reads CASSEGEGRMVEQFF. The CDR3 bases are TGTGCCAGCAGTGAAGGGGAGGGGAGGATGGTTGAGCAGTTCTTC.

This clone has more than one count but fewer than ten. The chain links TRBV5-1 to TRBJ1-6; no reliable D call. CDR3 size: 15 residues. V lost 0 bases to trimming and J lost 8 bases, with 12 bases between them. CDR1 is SGHRS, CDR2 YFSETQ, per germline. As DNA, the CDR3 is TGCGCCAGCAGCTTGGGCCCCGGTCGGTATTCACCCCTCCACTTT. This translates into CASSLGPGRYSPLHF.

This chain joins TRBV29-1 and TRBJ1-1, with 7 bases aligning to TRBD1. The germline V gene has CDR1 SQVTM and CDR2 ANQGSEA. J lost 1 base, V lost 6 bases, and 5 bases had no gene match. The CDR3 runs to 13 residues. CDR3 amino acids: CSVRTGSNTEAFF. The DNA for the CDR3 is TGCAGCGTGAGGACAGGATCGAACACTGAAGCTTTCTTT.

The V and J genes are TRBV2 and TRBJ2-6; D perhaps matches TRBD1 (5 bases). With 5 bases removed from V and 0 bases from J, the gap between germline ends came to 11 bases. The CDR3 runs 16 residues. Per germline, CDR1 SNHLY and CDR2 FYNNEI. The CDR3, as DNA: TGTGCCAGCAGTCCACCAGGGATCTCTGGGGCCAACGTCCTGACTTTC. Amino acids: CASSPPGISGANVLTF.

V gene TRBV2 combines with J gene TRBJ2-6; D is ambiguous. The V gene's germline CDR1 is SNHLY and CDR2 FYNNEI. The V and J ends lost 4 bases and 0 bases respectively, with 7 bases between them. The CDR3 runs 15 residues. CDR3 sequence: CASSGAVSGANVLTF. For the CDR3, the DNA is TGTGCCAGCAGTGGGGCCGTCTCTGGGGCCAACGTCCTGACTTTC.

The gene calls are TRBV18 and TRBJ1-3, with 10 bases matching TRBD1. Germline V lookup: CDR1 KGHSH, CDR2 LQKENI. V dropped 2 bases and J dropped 3; count of bases not matched to a gene: 13. The CDR3 totals 19 residues. DNA for the CDR3: TGTGCCAGCTCACCAGTTTTCGCCGGACAGGGGGGATTTGGAAACACCATATATTTT. This gives the protein CASSPVFAGQGGFGNTIYF.

V gene TRBV11-1 combines with J gene TRBJ1-4; D gene uncertain. This CDR3 is 16 amino acids long. Trimming took 5 bases from V and 0 from J, leaving 13 bases between them. Germline V lookup: CDR1 SGHAT, CDR2 FQDESV (reference sequence). CDR3 sequence reads: CASSSNSRATNEKLFF. The CDR3 region has the DNA TGTGCCAGCAGCAGTAACTCGAGAGCAACTAATGAAAAACTGTTTTTT.

This CDR3 is CAGGEVNNQPQHF. The CDR3 region has the DNA TGTGCCGGCGGGGAGGTGAACAATCAGCCCCAGCATTTT. The chain links TRBV19 to TRBJ1-5; D unresolved. V lost 11 bases and J 3 bases, leaving 14 bases between the germline ends. CDR1 is LNHDA and CDR2 is SQIVND in the germline V gene (reference sequence). This CDR3 comprises 13 residues.

The chain recombines TRBV6-6 with TRBJ1-5; D remains unclear. The germline gives CDR1 MNHNY, CDR2 SVGAGI (reference sequence). The CDR3 spans 12 residues. Deletions cut 4 bases from V and 12 bases from J, with 13 bases between. CDR3 loop: CASSSFQYSQHF. The CDR3 DNA sequence: TGTGCCAGCAGTTCGTTTCAGTACAGCCAGCATTTT.

The chain uses TRBV6-5 and TRBJ1-2, with unresolved D. Germline V lookup: CDR1 MNHEY, CDR2 SVGAGI. The V end was cut by 7 bases, the J end by 1 base, with 10 bases between. The length of the CDR3 is 13 residues. The CDR3 sequence is CASTPASNYGYTF. CDR3 DNA sequence: TGTGCCAGCACTCCCGCCAGTAACTATGGCTACACCTTC.

The rearrangement links TRBV29-1 to TRBJ2-2; a weak D match, TRBD2 (6 bases). From germline, CDR1 is SQVTM and CDR2 ANQGSEA. The CDR3 spans 13 residues. The ends were cut back, 2 bases at V and 5 bases at J, with 9 bases in the middle. DNA for the CDR3: TGCAGCGTTGAATCGGGGGATACCGGGGAGCTGTTTTTT. Translated: CSVESGDTGELFF.

The CDR3 DNA follows: TGCGCCAGAACAGGGGAGACTAGCGGAAAGGGGGCTGGGGCCAACGTCCTGACTTTC. Its protein product is CARTGETSGKGAGANVLTF. The chain combines TRBV10-1 with TRBJ2-6, with 9 bases identical to TRBD2. J was trimmed by 2 bases and V by 9 bases; bases with no gene match: 17. The length of the CDR3 is 19 residues. The germline gives CDR1 WNHNN, CDR2 SYGVQD (reference sequence).

This rearrangement joins TRBV7-9 to TRBJ2-1; tentatively, D is TRBD1 (5 bases). The V gene's germline CDR1 is SEHNR and CDR2 FQNEAQ (reference sequence). V gave up 4 bases and J gave up 10 bases, with 26 bases separating them. The CDR3 is 17 residues long. CDR3 bases: TGTGCCAGCAGCTGGCCCCCTTTTGGGGCTGGACCAACGGAGCAGTTCTTC. Protein sequence: CASSWPPFGAGPTEQFF.

There are a few counts of this clone. V usage is TRBV30 and J usage is TRBJ2-7; possibly TRBD2 for D (5 bases). CDR1 and CDR2 (germline): GTSNPN, SVGIG (reference sequence). This CDR3 is built from 13 residues. Trimming stripped 2 bases from V and 6 bases from J, with 14 bases between. The CDR3 DNA reads TGTGCCTGGAGTTTGAGGGAGCTGGTCGAGCAGTACTTC. Encoded protein: CAWSLRELVEQYF.

V is TRBV25-1 and J is TRBJ1-6; no clear D. This CDR3 spans 14 amino acids. Trimming took off 7 bases at V and 2 bases at J, with 9 bases between the two ends. Germline V CDR1 and CDR2: MGHDK, SYGVNS. The CDR3 here is CASMGAAYNSPLHF. The CDR3 region has the DNA TGTGCCAGCATGGGCGCAGCCTATAATTCACCCCTCCACTTT.

This chain connects TRBV3-1 (or the pseudogene TRBV3-2) to TRBJ1-6, with unresolved D. The CDR3 is made up of 14 amino acids. Germline V gives CDR1 LGHDT, CDR2 YNNKEL (reference sequence). Trimming left V 0 bases short and J 8 bases short, with 8 bases between. In DNA, the CDR3 is TGTGCCAGCAGCCAAGAGGCCGCCTATTCACCCCTCCACTTT. Protein product: CASSQEAAYSPLHF.

This chain connects TRBV5-6 to TRBJ1-2; 7 bases line up with TRBD1. The CDR3 is 14 residues long. The V segment lost 5 bases and the J segment 5 bases; nucleotides outside the gene matches: 9. Germline V CDR1 and CDR2: SGHDT, YYEEEE. In nucleotides, the CDR3 is TGTGCCAGCAGAGCCAGGGGACAGTCTTATGGCTACACCTTC. It is translated as CASRARGQSYGYTF.

The chain joins TRBV5-6 to TRBJ1-6, with TRBD1 as a possible D gene (5 bases). Trimming took 3 bases from V and 4 from J, leaving 23 bases between them. CDR1 and CDR2 from the germline V gene are SGHDT and YYEEEE. The CDR3 is 19 amino acids. CDR3 region: CASSSGVVGGEGYNSPLHF. The DNA of the CDR3 is TGTGCCAGCAGCTCCGGTGTGGTGGGGGGTGAGGGATATAATTCACCCCTCCACTTT.